This is a list of T cell receptor beta chains from one sample in a study of blood T cell repertoires in COVID-19. Profiling relied on immunoSEQ multiplex PCR, and the TCRdb table lists in-frame clones only, not all of them. This table holds about 78,000 clones, 86% found once. What was sequenced was peripheral blood. The receptors derive from a man aged 45 to 65 with active or convalescent COVID-19. Each CDR3 is given with its conserved first and last residue. D genes are given only for firm matches. Some rows mark clone size as missing; the rest say once, few, many or name a class of expanded clone.

v_call	j_call	clone_size	d_call	cdr3_aa	cdr3_nt
TRBV5-6	TRBJ1-2	-	TRBD1	CASSPGQTSYGYTF	TGTGCCAGCAGTCCGGGACAGACTTCGTATGGCTACACCTTC
TRBV24-1	TRBJ2-6	-	TRBD1	CATSAPPGQGNSGANVLTF	TGTGCCACCAGTGCCCCACCGGGACAGGGAAACTCTGGGGCCAACGTCCTGACTTTC
TRBV11-2	TRBJ2-7	-	TRBD1	CASSLGQGREQYF	TGTGCCAGCAGCTTGGGACAGGGCCGGGAGCAGTACTTC
TRBV20-1	TRBJ1-3	few	TRBD1	CSASSGTGSGNTIYF	TGCAGTGCTAGTTCCGGGACAGGGTCGGGAAACACCATATATTTT
TRBV7-9	TRBJ1-3	-	-	CASSQNTIYF	TGTGCCAGCAGTCAAAACACCATATATTTT
TRBV7-9	TRBJ2-3	-	TRBD1	CASRGQGEDTQYF	TGTGCCAGCCGAGGACAGGGGGAGGATACGCAGTATTTT
TRBV19	TRBJ2-3	-	-	CASSRGVITDTQYF	TGTGCCAGTAGCCGCGGGGTAATCACAGATACGCAGTATTTT
TRBV14	TRBJ2-1	-	TRBD2	CASSQGLAGRFF	TGTGCCAGCAGCCAAGGACTAGCGGGGCGGTTCTTC
TRBV5-1	TRBJ1-2	-	-	CASSLVTEEGSYTF	TGCGCCAGCAGCTTAGTAACAGAGGAGGGAAGCTACACCTTC
TRBV18	TRBJ2-3	-	TRBD1	CASSLGQGTTDTQYF	TGTGCCAGCTCACTGGGACAGGGGACCACAGATACGCAGTATTTT
TRBV11-2	TRBJ1-4	once	-	CASSLVPGRGEKLFF	TGTGCCAGCAGCTTAGTTCCGGGTCGGGGTGAAAAACTGTTTTTT
TRBV29-1	TRBJ2-7	few	TRBD1	CSVERTGTYEQYF	TGCAGCGTTGAAAGGACAGGTACCTACGAGCAGTACTTC
TRBV7-2	TRBJ2-3	-	TRBD2	CASSLGGAGTDTQYF	TGTGCCAGCAGCCTCGGGGGGGCCGGCACAGATACGCAGTATTTT
TRBV5-1	TRBJ2-2	-	-	CASSSTVANTGELFF	TGCGCCAGCAGCTCCACAGTGGCGAACACCGGGGAGCTGTTTTTT
TRBV29-1	TRBJ2-1	-	-	CSVVEALFYNEQFF	TGCAGCGTTGTTGAGGCACTGTTTTACAATGAGCAGTTCTTC
TRBV30	TRBJ2-2	-	TRBD1	CALDRVDTGELFF	TGTGCCCTTGACAGGGTTGACACCGGGGAGCTGTTTTTT
TRBV18	TRBJ2-5	-	-	CASSPPVRETQYF	TGTGCCAGCTCACCACCGGTGAGAGAGACCCAGTACTTC
TRBV12-3/TRBV12-4	TRBJ1-4	few	-	CASSFSSEKLFF	TGTGCCAGCAGTTTCTCTAGTGAAAAACTGTTTTTT
TRBV18	TRBJ1-6	-	TRBD1	CASSAGDSNSPLHF	TGTGCCAGCTCAGCCGGGGACAGTAATTCACCCCTCCACTTT
TRBV11-2	TRBJ2-2	-	-	CASSLQFAGELFF	TGTGCCAGCAGCTTACAGTTCGCCGGGGAGCTGTTTTTT
TRBV5-1	TRBJ1-3	-	TRBD1	CASSLGGGQGHTIYF	TGCGCCAGCAGCCTGGGAGGGGGACAGGGTCACACCATATATTTT
TRBV2	TRBJ1-2	-	TRBD1	CASSETGTDYGYTF	TGTGCCAGCAGTGAGACAGGGACGGACTATGGCTACACCTTC
TRBV5-1	TRBJ2-7	-	-	CASSLVGGVQYF	TGCGCCAGCAGCTTGGTGGGGGGAGTGCAGTACTTC
TRBV3-1/TRBV3-2	TRBJ2-3	-	-	CASSALFPGTSTDTQYF	TGTGCCAGCAGTGCTCTTTTCCCGGGAACTAGCACAGATACGCAGTATTTT
TRBV28	TRBJ1-5	-	-	CASSLQQGSQPQHF	TGTGCCAGCAGTCTCCAACAGGGAAGTCAGCCCCAGCATTTT
TRBV12-2	TRBJ2-7	-	-	CASRWGSPAGLFYEQYF	TGTGCAAGTCGCTGGGGGTCCCCAGCGGGACTATTCTACGAGCAGTACTTC
TRBV24-1	TRBJ2-1	once	TRBD1	CATRSGTGPLNEQFF	TGTGCCACCAGATCCGGGACAGGGCCCCTGAATGAGCAGTTCTTC